The clone carrying this TCR beta chain was seen just once. The sample is drawn from a study of blood T cell repertoires in COVID-19. Here immunoSEQ multiplex PCR was the method, and the copy in TCRdb shows in-frame clones only, minus some. The data hold 450,000 to 500,000 clones, with approximately 86% observed a single time. Participants' own reports of clinical history determined their cohort assignment. This sequence originates from a woman aged 55-75 years who had recovered from COVID-19. The specimen was PBMCs or T cells enriched from blood (not recorded which).

CDR3 residues: CASSHSTTSSGNTIYF. In DNA form, the CDR3 reads TGCGCCAGCAGCCACTCCACTACTAGCTCTGGAAACACCATATATTTT. The V gene is TRBV5-1, the J gene TRBJ1-3; D gene ambiguous. V gave up 4 bases and J gave up 0 bases, with 14 bases separating them. The CDR3 contains 16 residues. CDR1 is SGHRS and CDR2 is YFSETQ in the germline V gene.